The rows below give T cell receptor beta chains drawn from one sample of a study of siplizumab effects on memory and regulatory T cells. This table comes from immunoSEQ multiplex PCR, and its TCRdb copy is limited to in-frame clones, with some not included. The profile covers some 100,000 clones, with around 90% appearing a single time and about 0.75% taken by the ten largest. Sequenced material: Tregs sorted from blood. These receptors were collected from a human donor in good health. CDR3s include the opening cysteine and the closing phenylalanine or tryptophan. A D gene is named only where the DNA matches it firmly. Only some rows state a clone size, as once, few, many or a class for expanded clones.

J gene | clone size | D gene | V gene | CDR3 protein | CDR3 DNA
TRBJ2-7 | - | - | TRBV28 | CASSESTVPTYEQYF | TGTGCCAGCAGCGAATCGACGGTACCTACGTACGAGCAGTACTTC
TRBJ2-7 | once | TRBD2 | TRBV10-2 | CASRVAGEGYEQYF | TGCGCCAGCAGGGTGGCGGGAGAAGGATACGAGCAGTACTTC
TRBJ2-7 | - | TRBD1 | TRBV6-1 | CASTAGQGINEQYF | TGTGCCAGCACAGCAGGACAGGGAATCAACGAGCAGTACTTC
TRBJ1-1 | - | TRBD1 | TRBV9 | CASSVVAGGPNTEAFF | TGTGCCAGCAGCGTAGTGGCAGGGGGCCCAAACACTGAAGCTTTCTTT
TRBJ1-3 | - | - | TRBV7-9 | CASSLASAGGNTIYF | TGTGCCAGCAGCTTAGCCTCAGCGGGTGGAAACACCATATATTTT
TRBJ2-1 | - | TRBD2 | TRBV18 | CASSPEREFNEQFF | TGTGCCAGCTCACCGGAGCGGGAGTTCAATGAGCAGTTCTTC
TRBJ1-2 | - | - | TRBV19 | CASRGGTLRGYTF | TGTGCCAGTAGAGGAGGGACCCTCAGGGGCTACACCTTC
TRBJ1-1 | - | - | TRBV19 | CASSFGFAGNTEAFF | TGTGCCAGTAGTTTCGGGTTTGCAGGGAACACTGAAGCTTTCTTT
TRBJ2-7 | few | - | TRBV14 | CASSQYRFSYEQYF | TGTGCCAGCAGCCAGTACAGGTTCTCCTACGAGCAGTACTTC
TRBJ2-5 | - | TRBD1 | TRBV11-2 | CASSLERGGQTQYF | TGTGCCAGCAGCTTAGAACGAGGGGGCCAGACCCAGTACTTC
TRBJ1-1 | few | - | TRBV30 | CAWSFWENTEAFF | TGTGCCTGGAGTTTCTGGGAGAACACTGAAGCTTTCTTT
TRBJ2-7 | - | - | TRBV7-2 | CASTPSLYEQYF | TGTGCCAGCACCCCCAGTCTTTACGAGCAGTACTTC
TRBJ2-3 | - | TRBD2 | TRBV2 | CASSYLAGGFGTDTQYF | TGTGCCAGCAGTTATCTAGCGGGAGGGTTCGGCACAGATACGCAGTATTTT
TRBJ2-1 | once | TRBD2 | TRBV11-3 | CASSLMGGGYNEQFF | TGTGCCAGCAGCTTAATGGGCGGGGGCTACAATGAGCAGTTCTTC
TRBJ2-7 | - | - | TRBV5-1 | CASSLVSRRASYEQYF | TGCGCCAGCAGCTTGGTTTCCCGCAGGGCCAGCTACGAGCAGTACTTC
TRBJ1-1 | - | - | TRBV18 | CASSPLVMAIDTEAFF | TGTGCCAGCTCACCATTAGTAATGGCGATTGACACTGAAGCTTTCTTT
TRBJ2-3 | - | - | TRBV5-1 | CASSLGDSRTDTQYF | TGCGCCAGCAGCTTGGGCGACAGTCGCACAGATACGCAGTATTTT
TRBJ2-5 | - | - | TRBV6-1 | CASRVWETQYF | TGTGCCAGCAGGGTCTGGGAGACCCAGTACTTC
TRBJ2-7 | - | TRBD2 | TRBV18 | CASSPPSGRSEQYF | TGTGCCAGCTCACCCCCTAGCGGGAGATCCGAGCAGTACTTC
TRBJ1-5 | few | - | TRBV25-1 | CASSESNQPQHF | TGTGCCAGCAGTGAATCAAATCAGCCCCAGCATTTT
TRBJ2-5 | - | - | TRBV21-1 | CASIALIWQGETQYF | TGTGCCAGCATCGCCCTAATCTGGCAAGGAGAGACCCAGTACTTC
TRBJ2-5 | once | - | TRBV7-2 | CASSFNRETQYF | TGTGCCAGCAGCTTCAACCGGGAGACCCAGTACTTC
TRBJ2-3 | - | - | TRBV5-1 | CASSHARISTDTQYF | TGCGCCAGCAGCCATGCAAGGATTAGCACAGATACGCAGTATTTT
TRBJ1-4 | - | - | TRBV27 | CASSDDRNEKLFF | TGTGCCAGCAGCGACGACAGGAATGAAAAACTGTTTTTT
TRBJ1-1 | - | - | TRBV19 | CASTRAGTANTEAFF | TGTGCCAGTACCCGAGCCGGGACTGCGAACACTGAAGCTTTCTTT
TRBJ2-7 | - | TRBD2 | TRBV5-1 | CASSLSASGDYEQYF | TGCGCCAGCAGCTTGTCGGCTAGCGGAGACTACGAGCAGTACTTC
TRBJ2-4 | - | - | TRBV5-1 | CASSLGEAKNIQYF | TGCGCCAGCAGCTTGGGGGAGGCCAAAAACATTCAGTACTTC
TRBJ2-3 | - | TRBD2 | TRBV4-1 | CASSHAGGRTDTQYF | TGCGCCAGCAGCCACGCGGGGGGACGCACAGATACGCAGTATTTT
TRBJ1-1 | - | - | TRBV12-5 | CASGFGAGEAFF | TGTGCTAGTGGTTTCGGCGCAGGTGAAGCTTTCTTT
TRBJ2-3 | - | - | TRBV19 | CASSLASTDTQYF | TGTGCCAGTAGTCTGGCTAGCACAGATACGCAGTATTTT
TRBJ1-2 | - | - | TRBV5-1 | CASSLVRGEGYTF | TGCGCCAGCAGCTTGGTGCGGGGCGAGGGCTACACCTTC
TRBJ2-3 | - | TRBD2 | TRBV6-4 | CASSTGAGAGADTQYF | TGTGCCAGCAGTACTGGTGCGGGAGCTGGCGCAGATACGCAGTATTTT
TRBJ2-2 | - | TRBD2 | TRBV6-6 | CASGTSGGSRELFF | TGTGCCAGCGGGACTAGCGGGGGTAGCAGGGAGCTGTTTTTT
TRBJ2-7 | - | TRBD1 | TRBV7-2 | CASSLGGTGGREQYF | TGTGCCAGCAGCTTAGGCGGGACAGGGGGTCGGGAGCAGTACTTC
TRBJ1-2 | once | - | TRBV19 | CASRSGTTNYGYTF | TGTGCCAGTAGGTCCGGGACAACTAACTATGGCTACACCTTC
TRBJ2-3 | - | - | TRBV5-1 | CASSLGQVPTDTQYF | TGCGCCAGCAGCTTGGGCCAGGTCCCCACAGATACGCAGTATTTT
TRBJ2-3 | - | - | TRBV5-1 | CASSLLVAEGDTQYF | TGCGCCAGCAGCTTGTTGGTAGCGGAGGGAGATACGCAGTATTTT